Sequencing of this TCR beta chain was carried out in a study of shared clonotypes between healthy human individuals. The study's findings and limits: Large depth notwithstanding, sorted-subset sequencing proved incomplete by rarefaction.

For each subset, genomic DNA was distributed in equal portions over several immunoSEQ plates. Here immunoSEQ multiplex PCR was the method, and the copy in TCRdb shows in-frame clones only, minus some. The profile covers millions of clones, with approximately 94% appearing a single time and 0.14% taken by the ten largest. In its sample, this clone was seen once. What it recognizes is unknown. Sequencing input: naive CD4+ T cells sorted from blood. Subset: CD45RA+ positively selected. This TCR derives from a man in his late teens or twenties in good health.

This CDR3 is CASRLRASGGARNEQFF. The CDR3 DNA follows: TGTGCAAGTCGCTTAAGGGCTAGCGGGGGGGCCCGAAATGAGCAGTTCTTC. The chain employs TRBV12-2 and TRBJ2-1; the table's TRBD2 call for D was not verified on the DNA. TRBV12-2 is flagged as a pseudogene. This CDR3 is 17 amino acids long.